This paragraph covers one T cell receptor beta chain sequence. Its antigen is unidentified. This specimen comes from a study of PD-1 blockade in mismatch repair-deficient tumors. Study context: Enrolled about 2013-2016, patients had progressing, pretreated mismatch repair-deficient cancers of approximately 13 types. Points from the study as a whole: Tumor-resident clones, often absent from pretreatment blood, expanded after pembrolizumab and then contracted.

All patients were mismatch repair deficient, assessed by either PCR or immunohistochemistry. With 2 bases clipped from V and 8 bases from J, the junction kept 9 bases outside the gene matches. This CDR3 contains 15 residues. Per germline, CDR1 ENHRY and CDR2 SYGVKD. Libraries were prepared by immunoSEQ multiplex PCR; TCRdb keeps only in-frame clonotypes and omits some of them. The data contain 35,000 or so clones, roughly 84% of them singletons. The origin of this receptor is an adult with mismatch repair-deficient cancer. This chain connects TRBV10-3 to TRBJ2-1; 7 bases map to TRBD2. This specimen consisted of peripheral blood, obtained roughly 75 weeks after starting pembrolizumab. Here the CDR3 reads CAISEPRLADDEQFF. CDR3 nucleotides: TGTGCCATCAGTGAGCCAAGACTAGCTGACGATGAGCAGTTCTTC.